This T cell receptor beta chain comes out of a study of blood T cell repertoires in COVID-19. Turning to the study itself: Acute-phase and convalescent COVID-19 samples originated in the United States, Italy and Spain. PBMCs, B-cell-depleted T cells, or T cells were the source of the cDNA or gDNA that made up the material.

Seattle's enrolled individuals joined amid active infection and were then monitored longitudinally. Original handling: Amplifying reference gene primers gave estimates of nucleated cell counts. Repertoires were generated with immunoSEQ multiplex PCR, while TCRdb's copy carries only in-frame clones and drops some. That table supplies the V and J calls and clone size; D and trimming were determined from the DNA. This sample has about 480,000 clones; 89% occur once, and the top ten carry approximately 0.9%. Regarding this clone: A read error may account for a junction end that differs from germline.

CDR1 is MNHEY, CDR2 SVGEGT, per germline. This CDR3 spans 11 amino acids. This clonotype was sampled from a man younger than 35 with COVID-19, enrolled during active disease. Material for sequencing was peripheral blood. The chain combines TRBV6-2 or TRBV6-3 with TRBJ2-1, with D perhaps matching TRBD1 (6 bases). The CDR3 here is CASSLGTSAIF. CDR3 bases: TGTGCCAGCAGTCTTGGGACATCGGCGATCTTC.